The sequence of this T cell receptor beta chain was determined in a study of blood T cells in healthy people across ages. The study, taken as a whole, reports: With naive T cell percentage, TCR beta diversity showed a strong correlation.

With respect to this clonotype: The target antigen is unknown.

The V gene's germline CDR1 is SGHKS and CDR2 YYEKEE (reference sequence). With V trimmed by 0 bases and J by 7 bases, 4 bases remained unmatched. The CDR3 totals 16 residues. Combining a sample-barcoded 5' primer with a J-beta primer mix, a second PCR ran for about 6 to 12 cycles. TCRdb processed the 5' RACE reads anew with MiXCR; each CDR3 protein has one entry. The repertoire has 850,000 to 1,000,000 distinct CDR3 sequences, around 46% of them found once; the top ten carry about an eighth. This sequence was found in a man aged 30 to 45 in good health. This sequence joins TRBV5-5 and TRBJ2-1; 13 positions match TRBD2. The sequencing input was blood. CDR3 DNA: TGTGCCAGCAGCTTGGCCCCGACTAGCGGGGGGAATGAGCAGTTCTTC. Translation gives CASSLAPTSGGNEQFF.